This TCR beta chain came from a study of T cells in Graves' hyperthyroidism and ophthalmopathy. Study-level points and caveats: Among thyroid clonotypes expanded above 0.001, most also appeared in blood. Ophthalmopathy was predicted by the model a median of roughly 6.6 months ahead of onset.

Details on this clonotype: The target antigen is unknown.

Using RNA transcripts as the source, TCR beta CDR3 regions were amplified. In the first-round RT-PCR of the TCR CDR3, the HTBI primer set was used. In TCRdb, the multiplex PCR reads were re-called with MiXCR into one record per CDR3 protein. The sample includes about 600,000 distinct CDR3 sequences, 14% of them seen just once. The diagnostic basis comprised clinical symptoms, serum thyroxine and TRAb, thyroid ultrasound and orbital computed tomography. CDR3 size: 14 residues. V was pared by 3 bases and J by 6 bases, with 14 bases between. Per germline, CDR1 MNHNS and CDR2 SASEGT. Sequences were obtained from blood. The chain carries TRBV6-1 and TRBJ1-1, with D tentatively TRBD1 (6 bases). The clonotype was recovered from a woman in her late teens or twenties with Graves' ophthalmopathy. The CDR3: CASSEQGPGSEAFF. The CDR3 DNA is TGTGCCAGCAGTGAGCAGGGGCCAGGCTCTGAAGCTTTCTTT.